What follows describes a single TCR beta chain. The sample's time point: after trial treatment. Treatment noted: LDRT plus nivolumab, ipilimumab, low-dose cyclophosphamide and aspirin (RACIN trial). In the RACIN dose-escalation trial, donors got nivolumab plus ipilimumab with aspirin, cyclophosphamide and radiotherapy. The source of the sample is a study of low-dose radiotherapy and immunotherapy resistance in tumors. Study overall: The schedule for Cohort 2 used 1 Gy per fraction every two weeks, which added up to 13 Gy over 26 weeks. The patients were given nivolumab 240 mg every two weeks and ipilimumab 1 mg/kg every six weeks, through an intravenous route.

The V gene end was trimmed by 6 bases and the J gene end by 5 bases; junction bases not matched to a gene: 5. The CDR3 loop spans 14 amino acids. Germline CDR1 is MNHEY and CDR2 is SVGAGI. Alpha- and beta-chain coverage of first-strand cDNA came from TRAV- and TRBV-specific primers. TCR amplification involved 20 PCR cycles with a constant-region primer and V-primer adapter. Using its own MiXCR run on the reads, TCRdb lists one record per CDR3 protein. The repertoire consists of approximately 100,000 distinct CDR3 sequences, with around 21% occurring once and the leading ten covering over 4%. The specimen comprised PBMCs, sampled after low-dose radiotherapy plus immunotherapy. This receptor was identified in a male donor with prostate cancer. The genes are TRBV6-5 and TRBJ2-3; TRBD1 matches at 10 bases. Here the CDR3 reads CASSPGTGVDTQYF. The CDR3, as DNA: TGTGCCAGCAGCCCCGGGACAGGGGTAGATACGCAGTATTTT.